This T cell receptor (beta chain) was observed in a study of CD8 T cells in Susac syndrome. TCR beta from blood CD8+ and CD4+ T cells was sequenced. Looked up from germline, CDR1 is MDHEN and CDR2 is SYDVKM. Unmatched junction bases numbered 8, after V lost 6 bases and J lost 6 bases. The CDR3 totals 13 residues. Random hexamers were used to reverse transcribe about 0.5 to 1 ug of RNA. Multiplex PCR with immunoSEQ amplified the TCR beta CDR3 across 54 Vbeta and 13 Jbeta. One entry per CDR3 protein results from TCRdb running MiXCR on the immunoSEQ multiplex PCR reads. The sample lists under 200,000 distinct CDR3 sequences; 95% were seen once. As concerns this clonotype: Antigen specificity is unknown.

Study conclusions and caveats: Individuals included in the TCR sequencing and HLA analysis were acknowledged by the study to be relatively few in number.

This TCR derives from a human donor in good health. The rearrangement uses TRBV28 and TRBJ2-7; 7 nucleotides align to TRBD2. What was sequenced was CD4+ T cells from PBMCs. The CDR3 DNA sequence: TGTGCCAGCAGGCCCCCGGGGGGAGGCGAGCAGTACGTC. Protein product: CASRPPGGGEQYV.